This TCR beta chain was identified in a study of preoperative IRX-2 immunotherapy in early breast cancer (dated by TCRdb to between 2018 and 2021). Of note for this clone: This receptor's antigen is unknown. No qualities accompany the bases; no much larger clone lies one base away.

Receptor libraries were prepared by the immunoSEQ multiplex PCR assay. Held by TCRdb, this immuneACCESS table contains in-frame sequences only and omits some clones. Under half of the omission traces to an unresolved V gene where checked; the cause of the rest is unknown. The sample contains approximately 98,000 clones, about nine tenths of them found a single time. Over 2% of the sample comes from the top ten. The germline V gene gives CDR1 as SGHTA and CDR2 as FQGNSA. From its cysteine to its phenylalanine, the CDR3 spans 14 amino acids. Only CDR3 DNA is held: 42 bases, read in frame from base 1. Trimming removed 5 bases from V and 4 bases from J, leaving 15 bases between the germline ends. The sample's treatment or condition label, in plain terms: preoperative locoregional IRX-2 cytokine immunotherapy. The samples were obtained from a phase Ib study that tested preoperative, locoregional IRX-2 cytokine immunotherapy designed to prime immune responses. Donors were patients with early-stage breast cancer who received IRX-2 before surgery.

Here the sequenced sample was tumor tissue, taken after IRX-2 immunotherapy. The rearranged segments are TRBV7-2 and TRBJ2-7, with no reliable assignment of the D segment. The source of this sequence is a human donor with breast cancer. The CDR3 in this case is CASSQGSVRYEQYF. Here is the DNA: TGTGCCAGCAGCCAAGGGTCCGTCAGGTACGAGCAGTACTTC.